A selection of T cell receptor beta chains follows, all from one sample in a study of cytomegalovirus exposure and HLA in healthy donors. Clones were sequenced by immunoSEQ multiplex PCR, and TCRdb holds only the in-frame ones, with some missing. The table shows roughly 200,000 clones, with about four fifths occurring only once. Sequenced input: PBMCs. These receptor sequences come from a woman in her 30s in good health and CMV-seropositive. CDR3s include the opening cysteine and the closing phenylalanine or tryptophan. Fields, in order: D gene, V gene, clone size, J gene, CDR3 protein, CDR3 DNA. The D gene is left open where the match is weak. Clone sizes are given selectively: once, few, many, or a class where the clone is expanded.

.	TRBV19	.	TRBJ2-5	CASSRVQGEETQYF	TGTGCCAGTAGTAGAGTGCAGGGTGAAGAGACCCAGTACTTC
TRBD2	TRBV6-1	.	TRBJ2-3	CASSGAGLAGAADTQYF	TGTGCCAGCAGTGGCGCGGGACTAGCGGGAGCGGCAGATACGCAGTATTTT
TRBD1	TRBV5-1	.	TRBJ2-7	CASGDRVSNEQYF	TGCGCCAGCGGGGACAGGGTGAGTAACGAGCAGTACTTC
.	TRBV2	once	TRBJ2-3	CASGIGGGGTDTQYF	TGTGCCAGCGGAATAGGGGGAGGGGGCACAGATACGCAGTATTTT
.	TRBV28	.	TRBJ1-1	CASSLWGGTEAFF	TGTGCCAGCAGTTTATGGGGGGGAACTGAAGCTTTCTTT
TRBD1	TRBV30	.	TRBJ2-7	CAWETGTRAYLYF	TGTGCCTGGGAGACAGGGACGCGGGCATATTTGTACTTC
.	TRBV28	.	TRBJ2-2	CASTGGLNTGELFF	TGTGCCAGCACTGGAGGGCTGAACACCGGGGAGCTGTTTTTT
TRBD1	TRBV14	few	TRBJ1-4	CASSRTGTGGKKLFF	TGTGCCAGCAGCCGAACCGGGACAGGGGGCAAAAAACTGTTTTTT
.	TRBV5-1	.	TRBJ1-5	CASSLESGNQPQHF	TGCGCCAGCAGCTTGGAATCCGGGAATCAGCCCCAGCATTTT
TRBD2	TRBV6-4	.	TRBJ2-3	CASSVAGGTTDTQYF	TGTGCCAGCAGCGTAGCGGGGGGGACCACAGATACGCAGTATTTT
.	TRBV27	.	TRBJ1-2	CASSRRVGGNYGYTF	TGTGCCAGCAGTAGAAGGGTCGGGGGTAACTATGGCTACACCTTC
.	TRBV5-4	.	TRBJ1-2	CASSLEPAGPYGYTF	TGTGCCAGCAGCTTGGAACCGGCGGGGCCCTATGGCTACACCTTC
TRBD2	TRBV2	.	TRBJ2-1	CASRRTSGSSNEQFF	TGTGCCAGCAGGAGGACTAGCGGGAGTTCCAATGAGCAGTTCTTC
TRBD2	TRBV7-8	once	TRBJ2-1	CASGRLFSGGANEQFF	TGTGCCAGCGGGCGACTCTTCAGCGGGGGGGCGAATGAGCAGTTCTTC
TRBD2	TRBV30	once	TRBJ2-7	CAWKRAGGHEQYF	TGTGCCTGGAAGCGAGCGGGAGGGCACGAGCAGTACTTC
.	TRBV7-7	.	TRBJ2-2	CASSLEAAGTGELFF	TGTGCTAGCAGCTTAGAGGCGGCGGGGACCGGGGAGCTGTTTTTT
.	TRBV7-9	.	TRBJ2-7	CASSLGTGGGEQYF	TGTGCCAGCAGCTTAGGCACGGGGGGCGGCGAGCAGTACTTC
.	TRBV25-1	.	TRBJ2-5	CASSELAPEETQYF	TGTGCCAGCAGTGAACTAGCGCCCGAAGAGACCCAGTACTTC